These 13 T cell receptor beta chains originate from one sample sequenced in a study of cytomegalovirus exposure and HLA in healthy donors. PCR primers comprised 60 Vbeta and 13 Jbeta primers. The data were produced by immunoSEQ multiplex PCR, yet TCRdb's version contains in-frame clones alone and is incomplete. The sample carries 150,000 to 200,000 clones, approximately 70% recorded once. Sequenced: PBMCs. Every receptor here comes from a man in his forties or fifties in good health and CMV-seropositive.

The gene calls are TRBV9 and TRBJ2-1, with TRBD2 matching 8 bases. J gave up 1 base and V 5 bases, and 11 bases lay outside the gene matches. There are 17 residues in the CDR3. CDR1 is SGDLS, CDR2 YYNGEE, per germline. Here the CDR3 DNA reads TGTGCCAGCAGTCAAGGGTTCAGCGGGGGTTCCTACAATGAGCAGTTCTTC. Translation: CASSQGFSGGSYNEQFF.

The chain links TRBV30 to TRBJ1-1; 11 bases match TRBD1. The trim removed 8 bases at V and 3 bases at J, leaving 5 bases unmatched. Germline CDR1 GTSNPN, CDR2 SVGIG (reference sequence). The CDR3 runs to 13 residues. The CDR3 is CATRTGGYTEAFF. The CDR3 region has the DNA TGTGCCACCAGGACAGGGGGCTACACTGAAGCTTTCTTT.

The V and J genes are TRBV5-1 and TRBJ2-2; 7 bases are shared with TRBD2. The germline V gene encodes CDR1 SGHRS and CDR2 YFSETQ. J lost 0 bases, V lost 0 bases, and 5 bases had no gene match. The CDR3 covers 17 residues. The CDR3 region is CASSLVPSGSNTGELFF. The CDR3 nucleotides are TGCGCCAGCAGCTTGGTCCCTAGCGGATCGAACACCGGGGAGCTGTTTTTT.

This chain connects TRBV5-1 to TRBJ1-1, with D possibly TRBD1 on 5 matching bases. The CDR3 totals 14 residues. The V end lost 4 bases, the J end lost 3 bases, and 13 bases lay between the germline ends. Looked up from germline, CDR1 is SGHRS and CDR2 is YFSETQ. CDR3 protein: CASSPVTGDTEAFF. The CDR3 coding sequence is TGCGCCAGCAGCCCCGTCACGGGGGACACTGAAGCTTTCTTT.

The gene calls are TRBV7-2 and TRBJ2-5, with 7 nucleotides matching TRBD1. There are 15 residues in the CDR3. Unmatched junction bases numbered 8, after V lost 5 bases and J lost 2 bases. The germline V gene encodes CDR1 SGHTA and CDR2 FQGNSA. The CDR3 sequence: CASSPRRGPQETQYF. For the CDR3, the DNA is TGTGCCAGCAGCCCTCGTAGGGGGCCACAAGAGACCCAGTACTTC.

This clone appeared a few times. The V gene is TRBV7-9, the J gene TRBJ1-2; the D gene is possibly TRBD1 (6 bases). Between the trimmed V and J ends, which lost 4 bases and 2 bases, there was a span of 17 bases. This CDR3 is built from 16 residues. The germline gives CDR1 SEHNR, CDR2 FQNEAQ (reference sequence). The CDR3 DNA reads TGTGCCAGCAGCTCCGATCGGGGGGCACAGAACTATGGCTACACCTTC. It yields the protein CASSSDRGAQNYGYTF.

This clone is a singleton in its sample. The DNA for the CDR3 is TGCGCCAGCAGCCAAGGGCGTACCCAGGGCTACGAGCAGTACTTC. Translating gives CASSQGRTQGYEQYF. The chain joins TRBV4-3 to TRBJ2-5, with a tentative D call TRBD1 (5 bases). The end of the DNA aligns better with TRBJ2-7, so the J call may be wrong. The CDR3 runs to 15 residues. Germline V gene lookup returns CDR1 LGHNA and CDR2 YSLEER.

The chain combines TRBV5-1 with TRBJ1-1; D may be TRBD1 (6 bases). This CDR3 is 14 amino acids long. The germline V and J ends were trimmed by 4 bases and 5 bases, with 15 bases remaining between them. Germline lookup yields CDR1 SGHRS and CDR2 YFSETQ. CDR3 DNA sequence: TGCGCCAGCAGCCTCCGGCGGGGGGCGACTGAAGCTTTCTTT. Its translation: CASSLRRGATEAFF.

The gene calls are TRBV30 and TRBJ1-3; no firm D call. Germline CDR1 is GTSNPN and CDR2 is SVGIG (reference sequence). V was trimmed by 4 bases and J by 3 bases, leaving 13 bases between them. This CDR3 has 14 residues. CDR3 region: CAWMRSPGGNTIYF. In nucleotides, the CDR3 is TGTGCCTGGATGCGGTCGCCCGGTGGAAACACCATATATTTT.

The table lists this clone with a few counts. V and J are TRBV7-2 and TRBJ2-7; D not certain. The CDR3 loop spans 12 amino acids. V was shortened by 5 bases and J by 3 bases, with 8 bases between the two germline ends. Germline V gene lookup returns CDR1 SGHTA and CDR2 FQGNSA. CDR3 sequence: CASSPFSYEQYF. The DNA of the CDR3 is TGTGCCAGCAGCCCTTTCAGCTACGAGCAGTACTTC. The full variable domain, completed using reference TRBV7-2 and TRBJ2-7, is GAGVSQSPSNKVTEKGKDVELRCDPISGHTALYWYRQSLGQGLEFLIYFQGNSAPDKSGLPSDRFSAERTGGSVSTLTIQRTQQEDSAVYLCASSPFSYEQYFGPGTRLTVT.

The table lists this clone with a few counts. This chain uses TRBV5-1 with TRBJ1-2, with 7 bases that match TRBD1. With 0 bases clipped from V and 2 bases from J, the junction kept 4 bases outside the gene matches. The CDR3 extends over 15 amino acids. Looked up from germline, CDR1 is SGHRS and CDR2 is YFSETQ. CDR3 residues: CASSLEQGKNYGYTF. In DNA form, the CDR3 reads TGCGCCAGCAGCTTGGAACAGGGGAAAAACTATGGCTACACCTTC.

The CDR3, as DNA: TGTGCCACCCTCGACAGGGGGGGACCCTACAATGAGCAGTTCTTC. Encoded protein: CATLDRGGPYNEQFF. The chain recombines TRBV2 with TRBJ2-1, with 9 bases fitting TRBD1. Trimming removed 10 bases from V and 2 bases from J; junction bases left unmatched: 9. Looked up from germline, CDR1 is SNHLY and CDR2 is FYNNEI. The CDR3 sequence is 15 residues long. The full variable domain, rest sourced from reference TRBV2 and TRBJ2-1, is EPEVTQTPSHQVTQMGQEVILRCVPISNHLYFYWYRQILGQKVEFLVSFYNNEISEKSEIFDDQFSVERPDGSNFTLKIRSTKLEDSAMYFCATLDRGGPYNEQFFGPGTRLTVL.

The chain is built from TRBV27 and TRBJ2-7; 9 bases align to TRBD1. The V gene end was trimmed by 6 bases and the J gene end by 9 bases; junction bases not matched to a gene: 12. There are 14 residues in the CDR3. Germline assignment: CDR1 MNHEY and CDR2 SMNVEV (reference sequence). The CDR3 reads CASRPGTGNLRQYF. CDR3 DNA sequence: TGTGCCAGCAGGCCTGGGACAGGGAATTTAAGGCAGTACTTC.